This TCR beta chain was observed in a study of CD8 T cells in Susac syndrome. A single count supports this clonotype. CD8+ and CD4+ T cells from blood underwent TCR beta sequencing, which was carried out in a high-throughput format. Negative isolation yielded CD4+ and CD8+ T cells, and FACS enriched TEMRA cells. Germline V gene data show CDR1 as SGHTA and CDR2 as FQGTGA. Trimming cost V 2 bases and J 5 bases, with 9 bases left between them. The CDR3 is 13 residues long. Random-hexamer reverse transcription was applied to about 0.5 to 1 ug RNA. Amplification of TCR beta CDR3 across 54 Vbeta and 13 Jbeta was performed with immunoSEQ multiplex PCR. TCRdb independently ran MiXCR on the immunoSEQ multiplex PCR reads; one entry per CDR3 protein. Of tens of thousands of distinct CDR3 sequences listed, over 85% are singletons.

The V call is TRBV7-3, the J call TRBJ1-1, with D maybe TRBD1 (5 bases). This clonotype was obtained from a human donor with Susac syndrome. The specimen sequenced was CD8+ T cells from PBMCs. The CDR3: CASSLSGTTEAFF. For the CDR3, the DNA is TGTGCCAGCAGCTTATCAGGGACGACTGAAGCTTTCTTT.